The 13 T cell receptor beta chains given below trace back to one sample, sequenced in a study of glioma-infiltrating T cells after dendritic cell vaccination. Measured with immunoSEQ multiplex PCR; TCRdb has only the in-frame clones, and not every one. The sample includes 95,000 or so clones, more than 75% seen only once; the top ten take 2.5% to 3%. Sequencing was performed on blood, taken before dendritic cell vaccination. The receptors were gathered from a human donor with glioblastoma.

The gene calls are TRBV7-3 and TRBJ2-7; 8 bases are shared with TRBD1. The V gene's germline CDR1 is SGHTA and CDR2 FQGTGA. J lost 0 bases, V lost 5 bases, and 6 bases had no gene match. The CDR3 is 15 amino acids. The CDR3 spells CASSARQGSSYEQYF. Written as DNA, the CDR3 is TGTGCCAGCAGCGCGCGACAGGGGAGCTCCTACGAGCAGTACTTC.

The rearrangement uses TRBV2 and TRBJ2-1; D is perhaps TRBD1 (5 bases). This CDR3 spans 12 amino acids. V shed 3 bases and J shed 10 bases, with 10 bases lying between them. Germline CDR1 SNHLY, CDR2 FYNNEI. As DNA, the CDR3 is TGTGCCAGCAGTGATAGGGGTCCGGAGCAGTTCTTC. This translates into CASSDRGPEQFF.

The chain combines TRBV10-2 with TRBJ1-1, with 8 bases fitting TRBD1. The germline V gene has CDR1 WSHSY and CDR2 SAAADI. Losses at the gene ends were 7 bases for V and 7 bases for J; bases not matched to a gene: 8. This CDR3 is 13 amino acids long. The CDR3 here is CASTRGRGVEAFF. CDR3 coding DNA: TGCGCCAGCACCAGGGGGCGAGGGGTTGAAGCTTTCTTT.

CDR3 amino acids: CASRTTGEETQYF. CDR3 bases: TGTGCCAGCCGAACGACAGGGGAAGAGACCCAGTACTTC. The V call is TRBV7-2, the J call TRBJ2-5; 8 bases align to TRBD1. CDR3 length: 13 residues. The V gene's germline CDR1 is SGHTA and CDR2 FQGNSA. V shed 8 bases, J shed 3 bases, and the junction held 5 bases outside the gene matches.

The chain carries TRBV6-5 and TRBJ1-5; D uncertain. In germline, CDR1 is MNHEY, CDR2 SVGAGI. The germline V and J ends were trimmed by 8 bases and 0 bases, with 11 bases remaining between them. The CDR3 spans 14 residues. The CDR3 spells CASEGSNSNQPQHF. In nucleotides, the CDR3 is TGTGCCAGCGAGGGCAGTAATAGCAATCAGCCCCAGCATTTT.

Only one count was recorded for this clone. The CDR3 coding sequence is TGCGCCAGCAGCTGGGGGACTAGCGGGCCCCAAGAGACCCAGTACTTC. Protein product: CASSWGTSGPQETQYF. This chain links TRBV5-1 with TRBJ2-5; 12 bases map to TRBD2. The germline gives CDR1 SGHRS, CDR2 YFSETQ. The ends lost 3 bases at V and 1 base at J; junction bases unmatched: 4. The CDR3 spans 16 residues.

The chain uses TRBV27 and TRBJ1-5; a weak D match, TRBD1 (5 bases). Between the trimmed V and J ends, which lost 5 bases and 0 bases, there was a span of 20 bases. Germline V lookup: CDR1 MNHEY, CDR2 SMNVEV (reference sequence). The CDR3 extends over 18 amino acids. CDR3 coding DNA: TGTGCCAGCAGTCCCTCCCAGGGAGGAGGGCATAGCAATCAGCCCCAGCATTTT. Translating it yields CASSPSQGGGHSNQPQHF.

This chain links TRBV2 with TRBJ2-7; TRBD1 agrees at 9 bases. The CDR3 is 16 residues long. Germline V gene lookup returns CDR1 SNHLY and CDR2 FYNNEI. The V gene end was trimmed by 7 bases and the J gene end by 0 bases; junction bases not matched to a gene: 10. CDR3 DNA sequence: TGTGCCAGCACTATAGACCGGGACAGGGTCTCCTACGAGCAGTACTTC. Its protein is CASTIDRDRVSYEQYF.

This clone was seen only once. The genes are TRBV6-5 and TRBJ1-1; D perhaps matches TRBD1 (6 bases). CDR3 length: 15 amino acids. Trimming pared 6 bases from V and 0 bases from J, leaving 14 bases between. Germline V gene lookup returns CDR1 MNHEY and CDR2 SVGAGI. The CDR3 sequence is CASRPGTTMNTEAFF. In DNA, the CDR3 is TGTGCCAGCAGGCCCGGGACAACCATGAACACTGAAGCTTTCTTT.

This chain links TRBV10-3 with TRBJ2-3; 12 bases fit TRBD2. Trimming removed 4 bases from V and 1 base from J; junction bases left unmatched: 3. The CDR3 totals 16 residues. Germline V gene sequence: CDR1 ENHRY, CDR2 SYGVKD. CDR3 DNA sequence: TGTGCCATCAGTGGGAGACTAGCGGGGGGCACAGATACGCAGTATTTT. Amino acids: CAISGRLAGGTDTQYF.

The chain uses TRBV5-1 and TRBJ1-2, with TRBD1 matching 9 bases. The V gene's germline CDR1 is SGHRS and CDR2 YFSETQ. The CDR3 loop spans 14 amino acids. Losses at the gene ends were 4 bases for V and 3 bases for J; bases not matched to a gene: 4. CDR3 nucleotides: TGCGCCAGCAGCATCGGGACAGGGTACTATGGCTACACCTTC. It is translated as CASSIGTGYYGYTF.

The chain couples TRBV7-9 to TRBJ2-2, with 8 nucleotides matching TRBD1. CDR1 SEHNR and CDR2 FQNEAQ come from the germline V gene (reference sequence). After removal of 4 bases from V and 3 bases from J, the junction contained 16 bases not matched to a gene. This CDR3 is built from 19 residues. The CDR3: CASSSTPRVGTGYTGELFF. The DNA for the CDR3 is TGTGCCAGCAGCTCCACCCCCCGTGTTGGGACAGGATACACCGGGGAGCTGTTTTTT.

This chain links TRBV19 with TRBJ2-1, with 7 nucleotides matching TRBD2. CDR1 is LNHDA and CDR2 is SQIVND in the germline V gene (reference sequence). Trimming took 7 bases from V and 6 from J; bases not matched to a gene: 15. The CDR3 is 16 residues long. The CDR3 nucleotides are TGTGCCAGTAAGGGAGGGTTACGGGAGCGTTTCAATGAGCAGTTCTTC. Its protein is CASKGGLRERFNEQFF.